This is a list of T cell receptor beta chains from one sample in a study of OX40 agonist ivuxolimab in advanced cancers. The table came from immunoSEQ multiplex PCR; TCRdb's copy has only in-frame clones and leaves some out. Here the sample spans around 40,000 clones, around 85% being singletons. The sample was CD4+ or CD8+ T cells sorted from blood, taken in a trial of the OX40 agonist ivuxolimab. The source is an adult with an advanced solid tumor such as melanoma, head and neck, liver or kidney cancer. CDR3s include the opening cysteine and the closing phenylalanine or tryptophan. The D gene is left open where the match is weak. The size entry is marked missing in some rows and otherwise reads once, few, many or a size class.

abundance	v_gene	j_gene	d_gene	CDR3nt	CDR3aa
-	TRBV7-8	TRBJ1-6	-	TGTGCCAGCAGCTTAGCGCCATGGAGCTCCTATAATTCACCCCTCCACTTT	CASSLAPWSSYNSPLHF
-	TRBV11-1	TRBJ1-2	-	TGTGCCAGCAGCCCACAGGGAGACTATGGCTACACCTTC	CASSPQGDYGYTF
-	TRBV7-2	TRBJ2-5	-	TGTGCCAGCAGCTTAAACAGTGAGACCCAGTACTTC	CASSLNSETQYF
-	TRBV4-2	TRBJ1-1	-	TGTGCCAGCAGCCAAGGGTTGGCAGACACTGAAGCTTTCTTT	CASSQGLADTEAFF
-	TRBV5-1	TRBJ2-1	-	TGCGCCAGCAGCTACAGGGTGGGGTACAATGAGCAGTTCTTC	CASSYRVGYNEQFF
-	TRBV18	TRBJ1-1	-	TGTGCCAGCTCAGCGACAGAGAACACTGAAGCTTTCTTT	CASSATENTEAFF
-	TRBV14	TRBJ2-1	TRBD2	TGTGCCAGCAGCCAAGTCCTAGCGGGCCCCTACAATGAGCAGTTCTTC	CASSQVLAGPYNEQFF
-	TRBV5-6	TRBJ1-2	-	TGTGCCAGCAGCTTCCCTAGAGGGACGGGACATAACTTC	CASSFPRGTGHNF
once	TRBV5-1	TRBJ1-4	TRBD1	TGCGCCAGCAGCTCCCGGGACAGGGGTTATGCAACTAATGAAAAACTGTTTTTT	CASSSRDRGYATNEKLFF
-	TRBV4-2	TRBJ2-7	TRBD2	TGTGCCAGCAGCTTAGCAAGCGGGAGTGAATACGAGCAGTACTTC	CASSLASGSEYEQYF
once	TRBV7-2	TRBJ2-3	-	TGTGCCAGCAGCTTCAACCGGGGAGATACGCAGTATTTT	CASSFNRGDTQYF
-	TRBV15	TRBJ1-3	-	TGTGCCACCAGCAGAGCTCAGGGGATAACGTATTTT	CATSRAQGITYF
-	TRBV4-2	TRBJ1-6	-	TGTGCCAGCAGCCAAGAGTCGGGAAATTCACCCCTCCACTTT	CASSQESGNSPLHF
-	TRBV10-3	TRBJ1-2	TRBD1	TGTGCCATCGGGCAGGACAGGGTTTATGGCTACACCTTC	CAIGQDRVYGYTF
-	TRBV11-1	TRBJ2-3	-	TGTGCCAGCAGTCAAAGCGCAGTACCTGATACGCAGTATTTT	CASSQSAVPDTQYF
-	TRBV10-3	TRBJ2-7	TRBD1	TGTGCCATCAGTCCCGCGACAGGGGGCTCCGAGCAGTACTTC	CAISPATGGSEQYF
-	TRBV6-1	TRBJ1-4	-	TGTGCCAGCAGTGAAAATGGGCTAGGGAATGAAAAACTGTTTTTT	CASSENGLGNEKLFF
-	TRBV11-1	TRBJ1-1	TRBD1	TGTGCCAGCAGCTCAGGAATCCCAGGGGGCGATGGAGGTATAGGAGCTTTCTTT	CASSSGIPGGDGGIGAFF
few	TRBV5-1	TRBJ2-5	TRBD1	TGCGCCAGCAGCTTGTACAAACAGGGGCAAGAGACCCAGTACTTC	CASSLYKQGQETQYF
few	TRBV28	TRBJ2-7	TRBD1	TGTGCCAGCCGAAACAGGGGGCGCCTTGAGCAGTACTTC	CASRNRGRLEQYF
-	TRBV10-1	TRBJ1-2	TRBD1	TGCGCCAGCAGTGATGCACGCGGGACAGGGGGCCTCTATGGCTACACCTTC	CASSDARGTGGLYGYTF
-	TRBV6-1	TRBJ2-3	TRBD2	TGTGCCAGTTCGGGGGGGCGGACGCAGTATTTT	CASSGGRTQYF
-	TRBV5-1	TRBJ2-7	TRBD2	TGCGCCAGCAGCGCGGGACTAGCGGTGGGCGAGCAGTACTTC	CASSAGLAVGEQYF
-	TRBV30	TRBJ2-1	-	TGTGCCTGGAGTCATCGGGGAGGTTACAATGAGCAGTTCTTC	CAWSHRGGYNEQFF
-	TRBV10-2	TRBJ1-2	-	TGCGCCAGCAGTGATTGGCACATCGGGATCTATGGCTACACCTTC	CASSDWHIGIYGYTF
-	TRBV7-9	TRBJ2-3	-	TGTGCCAGCAGCCGAAGCACAGTCTTCACAGATACGCAGTATTTT	CASSRSTVFTDTQYF
-	TRBV5-6	TRBJ1-4	TRBD1	TGTGCCAGCAGCTTTGGACAGGGACGAAATGAAAAACTGTTTTTT	CASSFGQGRNEKLFF
-	TRBV19	TRBJ1-5	-	TGTGCCAGTAGTATAGAAGCAGGGCAAAAAAATCAGCCCCAGCATTTT	CASSIEAGQKNQPQHF
few	TRBV29-1	TRBJ2-7	TRBD1	TGCAGCGTGAAACAGGGGGTGACGTGGGAGCAGTACTTC	CSVKQGVTWEQYF
-	TRBV7-9	TRBJ2-3	TRBD2	TGTGCCAGCAGCCTTCGGACTAGCGGGATGGCTGGAGATACGCAGTATTTT	CASSLRTSGMAGDTQYF
-	TRBV6-5	TRBJ2-2	TRBD2	TGTGCCAGCAGGTGGGGGGGAGCGAACACCGGGGAGCTGTTTTTT	CASRWGGANTGELFF
-	TRBV7-9	TRBJ2-7	-	TGTGCCAGCAGCTTTGAGGACTACGAGCAGTACTTC	CASSFEDYEQYF
few	TRBV30	TRBJ1-5	-	TGTGCCTGGAGTGTAGGGGCCAATCAGCCCCAGCATTTT	CAWSVGANQPQHF
-	TRBV27	TRBJ2-2	TRBD1	TGTGCCAGCAGTTCAAGGGGGACAGGGGGTTTAGAGAACACCGGGGAGCTGTTTTTT	CASSSRGTGGLENTGELFF
-	TRBV11-2	TRBJ2-5	-	TGTGCCAGCAGCTTTGGGAGAGAGACCCAGTACTTC	CASSFGRETQYF
-	TRBV21-1	TRBJ2-7	-	TGTGCCAGCAGCAAAGACAGGGGGACCAACGAGCAGTACTTC	CASSKDRGTNEQYF